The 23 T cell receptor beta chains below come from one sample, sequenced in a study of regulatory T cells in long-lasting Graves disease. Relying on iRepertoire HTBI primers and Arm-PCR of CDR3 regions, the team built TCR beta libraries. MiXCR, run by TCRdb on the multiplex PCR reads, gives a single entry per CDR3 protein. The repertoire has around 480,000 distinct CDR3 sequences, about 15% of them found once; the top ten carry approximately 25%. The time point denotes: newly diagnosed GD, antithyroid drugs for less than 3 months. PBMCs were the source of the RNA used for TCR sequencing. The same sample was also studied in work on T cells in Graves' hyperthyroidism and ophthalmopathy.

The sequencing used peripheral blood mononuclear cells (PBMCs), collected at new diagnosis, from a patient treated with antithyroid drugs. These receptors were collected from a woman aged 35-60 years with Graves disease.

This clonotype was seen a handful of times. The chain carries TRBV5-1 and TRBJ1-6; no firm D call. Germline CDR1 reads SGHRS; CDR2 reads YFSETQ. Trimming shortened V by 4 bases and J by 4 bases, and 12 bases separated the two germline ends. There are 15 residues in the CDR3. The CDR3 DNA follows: TGCGCCAGCAGCCCAGGACCAGGTTATAATTCACCCCTCCACTTT. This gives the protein CASSPGPGYNSPLHF. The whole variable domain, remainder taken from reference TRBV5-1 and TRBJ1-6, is KAGVTQTPRYLIKTRGQQVTLSCSPISGHRSVSWYQQTPGQGLQFLFEYFSETQRNKGNFPGRFSGRQFSNSRSEMNVSTLELGDSALYLCASSPGPGYNSPLHFGNGTRLTVT.

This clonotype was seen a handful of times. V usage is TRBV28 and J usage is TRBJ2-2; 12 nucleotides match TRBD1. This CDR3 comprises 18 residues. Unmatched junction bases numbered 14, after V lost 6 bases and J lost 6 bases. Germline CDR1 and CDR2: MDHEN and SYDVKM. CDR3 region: CASRPMSRGQGASGELFF. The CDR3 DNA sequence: TGTGCCAGCAGACCTATGTCCAGGGGACAGGGGGCTTCCGGGGAGCTGTTTTTT. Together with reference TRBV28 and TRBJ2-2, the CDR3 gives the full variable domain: DVKVTQSSRYLVKRTGEKVFLECVQDMDHENMFWYRQDPGLGLRLIYFSYDVKMKEKGDIPEGYSVSREKKERFSLILESASTNQTSMYLCASRPMSRGQGASGELFFGEGSRLTVL.

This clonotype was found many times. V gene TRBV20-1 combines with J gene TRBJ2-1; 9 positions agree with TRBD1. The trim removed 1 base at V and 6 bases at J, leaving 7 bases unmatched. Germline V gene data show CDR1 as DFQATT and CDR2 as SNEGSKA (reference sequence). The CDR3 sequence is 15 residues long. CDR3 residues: CSARVWDREFNEQFF. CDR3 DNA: TGCAGTGCTAGAGTGTGGGACAGGGAGTTCAATGAGCAGTTCTTC.

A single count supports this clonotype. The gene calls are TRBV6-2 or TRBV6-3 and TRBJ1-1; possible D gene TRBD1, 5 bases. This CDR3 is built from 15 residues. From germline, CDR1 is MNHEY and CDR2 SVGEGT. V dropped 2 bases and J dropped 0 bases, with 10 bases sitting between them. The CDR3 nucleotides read TGTGCCAGCAGTTACACCCAGGGTGTGAACACTGAAGCTTTCTTT. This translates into CASSYTQGVNTEAFF.

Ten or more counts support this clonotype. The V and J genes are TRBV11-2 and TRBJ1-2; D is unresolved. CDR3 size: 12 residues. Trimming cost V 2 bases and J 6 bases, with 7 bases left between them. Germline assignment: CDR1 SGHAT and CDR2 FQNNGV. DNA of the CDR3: TGTGCCAGCAGCTTATTAAAGGATGGCTACACCTTC. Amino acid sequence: CASSLLKDGYTF.

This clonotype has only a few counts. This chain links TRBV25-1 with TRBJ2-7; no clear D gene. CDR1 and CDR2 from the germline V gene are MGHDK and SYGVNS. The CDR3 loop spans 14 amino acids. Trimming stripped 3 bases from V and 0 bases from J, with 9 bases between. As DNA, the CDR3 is TGTGCCAGCAGTGACACCATACGCTCCTACGAGCAGTACTTC. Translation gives CASSDTIRSYEQYF.

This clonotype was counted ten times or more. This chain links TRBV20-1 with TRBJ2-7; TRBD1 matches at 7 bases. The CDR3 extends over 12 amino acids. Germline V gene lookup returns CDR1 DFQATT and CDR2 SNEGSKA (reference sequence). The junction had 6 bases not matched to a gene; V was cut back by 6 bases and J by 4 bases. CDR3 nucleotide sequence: TGCAGTGCGCGGACAGGAAAATACGAGCAGTACTTC. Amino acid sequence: CSARTGKYEQYF.

CDR3 residues: CAQGRGAGGPLAQYF. CDR3 bases: TGTGCACAGGGACGCGGGGCGGGGGGGCCTTTGGCGCAGTATTTT. V gene TRBV30 combines with J gene TRBJ2-3; 9 bases align to TRBD2. Germline V gene sequence: CDR1 GTSNPN, CDR2 SVGIG (reference sequence). The CDR3 runs to 15 residues.

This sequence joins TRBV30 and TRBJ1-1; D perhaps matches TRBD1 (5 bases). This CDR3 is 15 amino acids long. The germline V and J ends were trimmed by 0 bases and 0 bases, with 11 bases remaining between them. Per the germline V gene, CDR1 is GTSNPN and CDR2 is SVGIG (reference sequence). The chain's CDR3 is CAWSVHEGLNTEAFF. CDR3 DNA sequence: TGTGCCTGGAGTGTACATGAGGGACTGAACACTGAAGCTTTCTTT.

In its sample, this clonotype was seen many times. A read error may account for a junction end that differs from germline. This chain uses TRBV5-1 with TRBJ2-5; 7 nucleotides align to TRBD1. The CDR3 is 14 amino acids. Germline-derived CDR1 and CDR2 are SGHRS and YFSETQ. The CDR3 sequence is CASSQDRAQETQYF. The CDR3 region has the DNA TGTGCCAGCTCCCAAGACAGGGCCCAAGAGACCCAGTACTTC. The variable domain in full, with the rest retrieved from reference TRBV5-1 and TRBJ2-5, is KAGVTQTPRYLIKTRGQQVTLSCSPISGHRSVSWYQQTPGQGLQFLFEYFSETQRNKGNFPGRFSGRQFSNSRSEMNVSTLELGDSALYLCASSQDRAQETQYFGPGTRLLVL.

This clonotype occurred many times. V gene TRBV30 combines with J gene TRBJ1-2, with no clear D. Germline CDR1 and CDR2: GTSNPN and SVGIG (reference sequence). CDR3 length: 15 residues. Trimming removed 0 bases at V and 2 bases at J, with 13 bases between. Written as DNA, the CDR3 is TGTGCCTGGAGTGTTGCCGGGATTGACAACTATGGCTACACCTTC. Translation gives CAWSVAGIDNYGYTF.

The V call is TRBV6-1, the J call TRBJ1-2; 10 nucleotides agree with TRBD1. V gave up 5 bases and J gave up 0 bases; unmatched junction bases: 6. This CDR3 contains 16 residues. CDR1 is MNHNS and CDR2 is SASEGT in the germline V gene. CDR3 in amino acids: CASSRSDRGPNYGYTF. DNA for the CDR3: TGTGCCAGCAGTCGCAGTGACAGGGGGCCTAACTATGGCTACACCTTC.

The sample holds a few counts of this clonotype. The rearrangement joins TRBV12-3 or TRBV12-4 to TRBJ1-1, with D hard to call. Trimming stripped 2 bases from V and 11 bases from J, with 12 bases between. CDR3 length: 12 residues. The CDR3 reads CASSLLARGAFF. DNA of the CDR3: TGTGCCAGCAGTTTACTTGCGCGCGGGGCTTTCTTT.

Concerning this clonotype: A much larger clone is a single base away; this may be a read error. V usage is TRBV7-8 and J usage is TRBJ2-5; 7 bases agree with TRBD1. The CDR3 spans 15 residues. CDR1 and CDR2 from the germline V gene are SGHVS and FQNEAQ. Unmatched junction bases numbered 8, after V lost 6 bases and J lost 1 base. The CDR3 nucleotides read TGTGCCAGCAGGTGGACAGGAGACGTCCAAGAGACCCAGTACTTC. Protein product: CASRWTGDVQETQYF.

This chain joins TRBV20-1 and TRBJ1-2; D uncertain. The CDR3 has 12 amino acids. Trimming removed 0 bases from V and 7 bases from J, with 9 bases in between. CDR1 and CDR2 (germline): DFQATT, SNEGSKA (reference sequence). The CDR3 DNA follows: TGCAGTGCTAGAGATGGGGTTAGTGGCTACACCTTC. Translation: CSARDGVSGYTF.

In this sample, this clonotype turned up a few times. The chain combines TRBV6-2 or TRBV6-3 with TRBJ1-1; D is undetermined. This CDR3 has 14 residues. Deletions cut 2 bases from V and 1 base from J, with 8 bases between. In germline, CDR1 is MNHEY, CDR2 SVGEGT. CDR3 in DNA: TGTGCCAGCAGTTACCTGCCGAGGAACACTGAAGCTTTCTTT. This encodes CASSYLPRNTEAFF.

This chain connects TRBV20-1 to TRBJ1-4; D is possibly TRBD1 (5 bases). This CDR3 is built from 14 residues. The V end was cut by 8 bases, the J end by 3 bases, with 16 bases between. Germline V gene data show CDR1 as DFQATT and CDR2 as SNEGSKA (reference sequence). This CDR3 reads CSSGRPLANEKLFF. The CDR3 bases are TGCAGTTCGGGACGGCCTTTAGCTAATGAAAAACTGTTTTTT.

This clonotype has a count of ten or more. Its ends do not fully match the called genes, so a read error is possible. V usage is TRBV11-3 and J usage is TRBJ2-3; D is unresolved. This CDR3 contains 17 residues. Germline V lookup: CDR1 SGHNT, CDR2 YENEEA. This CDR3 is CASSSPPSGLHTDTQYF. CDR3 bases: TGCGCCAGCAGCTCGCCACCCTCCGGGCTGCACACAGATACGCAGTATTTT.

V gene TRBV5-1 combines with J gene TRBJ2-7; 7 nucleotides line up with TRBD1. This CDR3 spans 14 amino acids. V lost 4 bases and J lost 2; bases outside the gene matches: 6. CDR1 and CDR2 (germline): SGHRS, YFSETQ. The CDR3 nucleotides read TGCGCCAGCAGCCCGGGACAGAACACCTACGAGCAGTACTTC. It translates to CASSPGQNTYEQYF.

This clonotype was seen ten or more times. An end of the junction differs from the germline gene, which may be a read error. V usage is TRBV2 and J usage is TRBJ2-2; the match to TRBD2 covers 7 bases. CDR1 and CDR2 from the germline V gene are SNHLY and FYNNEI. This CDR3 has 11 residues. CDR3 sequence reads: CASSARDYYAF. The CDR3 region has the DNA TGTGCCAGCAGTGCCCGGGACTATTACGCCTTT.

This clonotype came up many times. CDR3 DNA: TGTGCCACCCGACTAGCGGGGGCTCTCACAGATACGCAGTATTTT. This translates into CATRLAGALTDTQYF. This chain links TRBV28 with TRBJ2-3; 12 bases line up with TRBD2. Germline trimming cut 10 bases from V and 2 bases from J; bases unmatched to any gene: 7. This CDR3 comprises 15 residues. The germline V gene encodes CDR1 MDHEN and CDR2 SYDVKM. The full variable domain, its missing parts supplied by reference TRBV28 and TRBJ2-3, is DVKVTQSSRYLVKRTGEKVFLECVQDMDHENMFWYRQDPGLGLRLIYFSYDVKMKEKGDIPEGYSVSREKKERFSLILESASTNQTSMYLCATRLAGALTDTQYFGPGTRLTVL.

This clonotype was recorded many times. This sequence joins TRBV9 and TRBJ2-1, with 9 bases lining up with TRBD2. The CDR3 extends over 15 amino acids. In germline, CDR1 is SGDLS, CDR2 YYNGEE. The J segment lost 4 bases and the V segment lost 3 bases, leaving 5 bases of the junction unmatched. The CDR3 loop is CASSETSGLYNEQFF. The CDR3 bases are TGTGCCAGCAGCGAGACTAGCGGCCTATACAATGAGCAGTTCTTC.

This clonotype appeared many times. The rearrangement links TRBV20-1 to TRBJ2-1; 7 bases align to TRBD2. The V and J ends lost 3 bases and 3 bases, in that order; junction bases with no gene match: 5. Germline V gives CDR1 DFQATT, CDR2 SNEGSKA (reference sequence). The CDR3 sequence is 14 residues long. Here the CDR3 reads CSASPAGRYNEQFF. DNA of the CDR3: TGCAGTGCTAGTCCAGCGGGGCGCTACAATGAGCAGTTCTTC.